The 14 T cell receptor beta chains in this list originate from one sample, sequenced in a study of tumor-infiltrating lymphocytes in primary liver carcinoma. Researchers generated TCR beta cDNA from roughly 510 ng of total RNA, relying on a constant-region primer. Three nested multiplex PCR rounds of slightly modified ARM-PCR generated TCR beta libraries. The first two PCR rounds used TRBV1-TRBV30 primers with a Cbeta primer, 9 to 10 cycles each. TCRdb reanalysed the multiplex PCR reads using MiXCR and keeps one entry per CDR3 protein. Of 99,000 or so distinct CDR3 sequences in the sample, 80% to 85% are singletons; the top ten hold 15% to 20%. Without any cell sorting, about 19-31 mg of bulk tissue yielded co-extracted RNA and DNA. Input material: liver tumor tissue from sampling region 3. Subset described: tumor region T3, left-lateral pole. All receptors come from a middle-aged man with primary liver carcinoma and hepatitis B virus infection.

About this clonotype: The junction shows a germline mismatch at one end, possibly a read error. CDR3 amino acids: CASSQRGLDNDQLF. The DNA for the CDR3 is TGTGCCAGCAGCCAAAGGGGACTTGACAATGATCAGTTATTC. The chain employs TRBV4-2 and TRBJ2-1; D is possibly TRBD2 (6 bases). The germline V gene encodes CDR1 LGHNA and CDR2 YNFKEQ. The CDR3 length is 14 residues.

The CDR3 DNA reads as TGTGCCAGCAGCCGGACATTGGTTTCACTCTTCCACTTT. As protein: CASSRTLVSLFHF. The chain is built from TRBV11-1 and TRBJ1-6; tentative D call: TRBD1 (5 bases). CDR3 length: 13 residues. The V gene's germline CDR1 is SGHAT and CDR2 FQDESV (reference sequence). The V end lost 5 bases, the J end lost 17 bases, and 19 bases lay between the germline ends.

About this clonotype itself: A junction boundary mismatches the germline segment, possibly from a read error. The J gene is TRBJ2-4, the V gene TRBV10-3; 7 bases align to TRBD2. CDR1 and CDR2 (germline): ENHRY, SYGVKD. This CDR3 region has 15 residues. CDR3 region: CAIREAGDLKIIQYF. In DNA, the CDR3 is TGTGCCATCCGGGAGGCCGGGGACCTCAAAATCATTCAGTACTTC.

Concerning this clonotype itself: Sequence at one end of the junction differs from germline and may be a read error. This chain connects TRBV14 to TRBJ2-1; 8 nucleotides agree with TRBD2. This CDR3 contains 16 residues. Germline loops: CDR1 SGHDN, CDR2 FVKESK. CDR3 nucleotide sequence: TGTGCCACCAGTCCCGTAGCGGGATGGGTAAACAATGAACAGTTCTTC. Its translation is CATSPVAGWVNNEQFF.

To note about this clonotype: Sequence at one end of the junction differs from germline and may be a read error. The chain carries TRBV6-1 and TRBJ2-1; D remains unclear. The CDR3 runs to 13 residues. Germline loops: CDR1 MNHNS, CDR2 SASEGT. DNA for the CDR3: TGTGCCAGAAGTGTATCACTATCAAATGAGCAGCTCTTC. It specifies CARSVSLSNEQLF.

Remarks on this clonotype: Germline is not matched at one junction end, which may reflect a read error. The J gene is TRBJ2-1, the V gene TRBV5-1; possibly TRBD2 for D (7 bases). The CDR3 is 19 amino acids. Germline V CDR1 and CDR2: SGHRS, YFSETQ. CDR3: CASSLVSWEGDHLYNKQFF. CDR3 bases: TGCGCCAGCAGCTTGGTTTCTTGGGAGGGGGATCATCTCTACAATAAGCAGTTCTTC.

The chain employs TRBV5-1 and TRBJ2-3; D call uncertain. The CDR3 runs 14 residues. Germline V gene lookup returns CDR1 SGHRS and CDR2 YFSETQ. Deletions cut 7 bases from V and 1 base from J, with 13 bases between. The CDR3 DNA is TGCGCCAGCGGAATTCAAGAGGGCACAGATACGCAGTATTTT. Its translation is CASGIQEGTDTQYF.

Of note for this clonotype: This CDR3 is missing its conserved last phenylalanine or tryptophan, likely due to a read error. This sequence joins TRBV11-1 and TRBJ2-1; 8 bases align to TRBD2. Germline V lookup: CDR1 SGHAT, CDR2 FQDESV (reference sequence). The CDR3 contains 16 residues. As DNA, the CDR3 is TGCGCCAGTAGCCCCATAGCGGGACCGTACTACAATGAGCAGTTCATC. Translation: CASSPIAGPYYNEQFI.

A word on this clonotype: One junction end does not reproduce the germline sequence, and a read error may be involved. The gene calls are TRBV6-2 or TRBV6-3 and TRBJ2-1; 9 bases are shared with TRBD1. Germline V CDR1 and CDR2: MNHEY, SVGEGT. CDR3 length equals 16 residues. CDR3 loop: CASSYANGTGNDEQFF. CDR3 nucleotide sequence: TGTGCCAGTAGTTACGCGAATGGGACAGGGAACGATGAGCAGTTCTTC.

By proportion, this clonotype is medium-sized. This chain uses TRBV7-8 with TRBJ2-3; tentative D call: TRBD2 (5 bases). Trimming removed 4 bases from V and 8 bases from J, with 16 bases in between. Germline CDR1 is SGHVS and CDR2 is FQNEAQ. This CDR3 contains 14 residues. The CDR3 nucleotides read TGTGCCAGCAGCTCCGACTGGTACGAGGGTACGCAGTATTTT. Translating gives CASSSDWYEGTQYF.

On this clonotype itself: No conserved phenylalanine or tryptophan is present at the end of the CDR3, so a read error is the likely explanation. No DNA is shown, since the ends of the CDR3 on it are uncertain; the CDR3 is the one TCRdb lists. The chain recombines TRBV11-2 with TRBJ2-5; whether TRBD1, the table's D call, matches the DNA was not checked. Including both end residues, the CDR3 is 15 amino acids long. Germline CDR1 SGHAT, CDR2 FQNNGV. The CDR3 spells CASSLRSAPGVTQYS.

This clonotype occurred once. It is likely a read error, because the conserved phenylalanine at the end of the CDR3 is missing. The chain uses TRBV29-1 and TRBJ1-5; the D gene is possibly TRBD1 (6 bases). Looked up from germline, CDR1 is SQVTM and CDR2 is ANQGSEA. Trimming shortened V by 8 bases and J by 5 bases, and 16 bases separated the two germline ends. This CDR3 contains 13 residues. CDR3 coding DNA: TGCAGCATTGTCGGACAGATCGATCAGCCCCAGCATTCT. Protein product: CSIVGQIDQPQHS.

As regards this clonotype: A read error may account for a junction end that differs from germline. This chain connects TRBV6-5 to TRBJ1-1, with unresolved D. CDR1 MNHEY and CDR2 SVGAGI come from the germline V gene. This CDR3 is 14 amino acids long. CDR3 in DNA: TGTGCTAGCAGTTCCCCCGGATGGAACACTGAAGGTTTCTTT. It codes for CASSSPGWNTEGFF.

With respect to this clonotype: At one end, the junction sequence differs from germline, possibly due to a read error. This chain joins TRBV4-3 and TRBJ2-6; a weak D match, TRBD2 (5 bases). Germline V gives CDR1 LGHNA, CDR2 YSLEER. There are 14 residues in the CDR3. CDR3 sequence: CASSQGGRANVLTF. CDR3 nucleotide sequence: TGCGCCAGCAGCCAAGGTGGGAGAGCCAATGTCCTGACTTTC.